These 9 T cell receptor beta chains were sequenced from one sample in a study of cytomegalovirus exposure and HLA in healthy donors. 60 Vbeta and 13 Jbeta primers were used in PCR. Method: immunoSEQ multiplex PCR; TCRdb's copy keeps in-frame clones and lacks some. The repertoire consists of under 200,000 clones, with around four fifths occurring once and the leading ten covering about 10%. Sequencing was performed on PBMCs. All receptors come from a man between 50 and 59 years old in good health and CMV-seropositive.

The rearrangement joins TRBV28 to TRBJ2-2; 10 bases agree with TRBD1. CDR1 MDHEN and CDR2 SYDVKM come from the germline V gene. The CDR3 spans 16 residues. The ends lost 6 bases at V and 2 bases at J; junction bases unmatched: 6. The CDR3 bases are TGTGCCAGCAGAGTGACAGGGGGCTACAACACCGGGGAGCTGTTTTTT. This codes for CASRVTGGYNTGELFF.

This clone was seen only once. This chain uses TRBV5-4 with TRBJ1-2; D uncertain. The CDR3 has 16 amino acids. Germline V lookup: CDR1 SGHNT, CDR2 YYREEE (reference sequence). The V end lost 1 base, the J end lost 8 bases, and 21 bases lay between the germline ends. CDR3: CASSLWLRPREAGYTF. The DNA of the CDR3 is TGTGCCAGCAGCTTGTGGCTGCGGCCGCGGGAAGCGGGCTACACCTTC.

This chain uses TRBV9 with TRBJ1-2; 10 nucleotides agree with TRBD1. The germline CDR1 and CDR2 sequences are SGDLS and YYNGEE. V lost 1 base to trimming and J lost 4 bases; unmatched junction nucleotides: 7. This CDR3 spans 16 amino acids. CDR3 sequence reads: CASSVRTGGLSYGYTF. The CDR3 DNA reads TGTGCCAGCAGCGTAAGGACAGGGGGGCTCTCCTATGGCTACACCTTC.

The V and J genes are TRBV7-3 and TRBJ2-7; TRBD1 might be the D (7 bases). Germline CDR1 reads SGHTA; CDR2 reads FQGTGA. CDR3 length: 14 amino acids. Trimming stripped 5 bases from V and 6 bases from J, with 17 bases between. The CDR3 loop reads CASSPGGRVSEQYF. CDR3 bases: TGTGCCAGCAGCCCAGGGGGGCGGGTCAGCGAGCAGTACTTC.

The chain has TRBV10-3 and TRBJ2-3; D remains unclear. The V gene lost 3 bases and the J gene lost 0 bases, with 4 bases spanning the gap. This CDR3 is 13 amino acids long. The germline gives CDR1 ENHRY, CDR2 SYGVKD. In DNA, the CDR3 is TGTGCCATCAGTGACACTAGCACAGATACGCAGTATTTT. This gives the protein CAISDTSTDTQYF.

A single count supports this clone. This chain uses TRBV7-3 with TRBJ2-3, with D maybe TRBD2 (6 bases). Germline V gene data show CDR1 as SGHTA and CDR2 as FQGTGA. Trimming cost V 2 bases and J 3 bases, with 12 bases left between them. The CDR3 is 15 residues long. In DNA form, the CDR3 reads TGTGCCAGCAGCTTACGGGAGAGCGGGACAGATACGCAGTATTTT. Encoded protein: CASSLRESGTDTQYF. The complete variable domain, with remaining parts taken from reference TRBV7-3 and TRBJ2-3, reads GAGVSQTPSNKVTEKGKYVELRCDPISGHTALYWYRQSLGQGPEFLIYFQGTGAADDSGLPNDRFFAVRPEGSVSTLKIQRTERGDSAVYLCASSLRESGTDTQYFGPGTRLTVL.

This chain links TRBV5-8 with TRBJ2-2, with 9 bases lining up with TRBD2. The CDR3 is 16 residues long. CDR1 SGHTS and CDR2 YDEGEE come from the germline V gene. V shed 2 bases and J 4 bases; nucleotides not matched to a gene: 6. DNA for the CDR3: TGTGCCAGCAGCTTACCAACTAGCGGGTCCACCGGGGAGCTGTTTTTT. It yields the protein CASSLPTSGSTGELFF.

This clone was picked up a small number of times. This sequence joins TRBV10-1 and TRBJ1-5, with D perhaps matching TRBD1 (5 bases). The ends were cut back, 0 bases at V and 7 bases at J, with 13 bases in the middle. The CDR3 runs to 15 residues. The germline V gene encodes CDR1 WNHNN and CDR2 SYGVQD (reference sequence). The DNA of the CDR3 is TGCGCCAGCAGTGAGTCGTGGGTGGGGGGGCAGCCCCAGCATTTT. Translation gives CASSESWVGGQPQHF.

The chain is built from TRBV28 and TRBJ2-3; TRBD1 agrees at 9 bases. This CDR3 is 15 amino acids long. Trimming cost V 5 bases and J 5 bases; bases outside gene matches: 8. CDR1 is MDHEN, CDR2 SYDVKM, per germline. CDR3 loop: CASSPPGQGIDTQYF. As DNA, the CDR3 is TGTGCCAGCAGTCCTCCGGGACAGGGAATAGATACGCAGTATTTT.